This T cell receptor (beta chain) was documented in a study of T cells after yellow fever vaccination. Overall study context: Researchers used SMART-Seq v4 Ultra Low Input to prepare fractions that had low cell numbers. Study-level results: One caveat is that FACS-sorted repertoires could contain abundant clonotypes contaminating from the bulk population. Most clones from primary vaccination resurfaced after the booster (around 95% CD4, 88% CD8).

The CDR3 is 14 residues long. The V and J ends lost 3 bases and 8 bases, in that order; junction bases with no gene match: 8. The germline V gene encodes CDR1 MNHEY and CDR2 SMNVEV (reference sequence). MiXCR was run by TCRdb on the 5' RACE reads, yielding one entry per CDR3 protein. The sample carries a few hundred thousand distinct CDR3 sequences, less than 9.5% recorded once. Details on this clonotype: Its antigen remains unidentified.

This TCR came from a man aged 18 to 29 who received the YFV17D yellow fever vaccine. The starting material was CD4+ T cells sorted from PBMCs, obtained 5 days after the yellow fever booster vaccination. The V gene is TRBV27, the J gene TRBJ1-2; 8 positions agree with TRBD1. CDR3 loop: CASSFRTGIGGYTF. The DNA of the CDR3 is TGTGCCAGCAGTTTTAGGACAGGGATAGGAGGCTACACCTTC.